This paragraph covers one T cell receptor (beta chain) sequence. This sample was included in a study of blood T cell repertoires in COVID-19. Study as a whole: From the United States, Italy and Spain came samples of acute and convalescent COVID-19. T cells, B-cell-depleted T cells, or PBMCs provided the cDNA or gDNA that served as material.

The V gene's germline CDR1 is SGHVS and CDR2 FQNEAQ. Trimming removed 4 bases from V and 3 bases from J; junction bases left unmatched: 9. This CDR3 region has 16 residues. In the study's own analysis: Using reference gene primer amplification, nucleated cell counts were estimated. Assay: immunoSEQ multiplex PCR; the TCRdb copy retains only in-frame clones and omits some. V and J calls and clone size follow that table, whereas D and trimming were derived from the DNA. The sample yields hundreds of thousands of clones, 75% to 90% seen once. The sample comprised peripheral blood. V and J are TRBV7-8 and TRBJ2-1, with TRBD1 matching over 7 bases. The sequence was obtained from a woman aged 25-40 years with active or convalescent COVID-19. In DNA, the CDR3 is TGTGCCAGCAGCTGGGTACGGGACAGCTACTACAATGAGCAGTTCTTC. This translates into CASSWVRDSYYNEQFF.